These T cell receptor beta chains were read from a single sample in a study of neurological immune-mediated disorders. TCRdb fed the 5' RACE reads into MiXCR, producing one record per CDR3 protein. Found here are about 58,000 distinct CDR3 sequences, roughly 3.5% of them singletons; the top ten hold 6% to 8.5%. The sample comprised PBMCs. These receptors originate from a woman aged 60-70 years with multiple sclerosis. CDR3s include the opening cysteine and the closing phenylalanine or tryptophan. Each record gives: J gene, D gene, clone size, V gene, CDR3 protein, CDR3 DNA. A D gene is named only where the DNA matches it firmly. Some rows have no size entry. The others give once, few or many, or a class for an expanded clone.

J gene: TRBJ2-7
D gene: NA
clone size: many
V gene: TRBV24-1
CDR3 protein: CATSDSATRRVSEQYF
CDR3 DNA: TGTGCCACCAGTGATTCTGCGACAAGGAGAGTATCCGAGCAGTACTTC

J gene: TRBJ2-7
D gene: NA
clone size: many
V gene: TRBV5-1
CDR3 protein: CASSGPDQGTYEQYF
CDR3 DNA: TGCGCCAGCAGCGGCCCTGACCAGGGGACCTACGAGCAGTACTTC

J gene: TRBJ1-1
D gene: NA
clone size: many
V gene: TRBV28
CDR3 protein: CASRLNTEAFF
CDR3 DNA: TGTGCCAGCAGACTAAACACTGAAGCTTTCTTT

J gene: TRBJ2-7
D gene: NA
clone size: few
V gene: TRBV7-9
CDR3 protein: CASSLAGNYEQYF
CDR3 DNA: TGTGCCAGCAGCTTAGCGGGTAACTACGAGCAGTACTTC

J gene: TRBJ2-6
D gene: NA
clone size: many
V gene: TRBV12-3/TRBV12-4
CDR3 protein: CASSPTVFGPLHSGANVLTF
CDR3 DNA: TGTGCCAGCAGTCCCACAGTCTTTGGGCCCCTACACTCTGGGGCCAACGTCCTGACTTTC

J gene: TRBJ2-5
D gene: NA
clone size: few
V gene: TRBV7-2
CDR3 protein: CASSFGVSAYNEQYF
CDR3 DNA: TGTGCCAGCAGCTTCGGGGTATCGGCCTACAATGAGCAGTACTTC

J gene: TRBJ1-4
D gene: NA
clone size: many
V gene: TRBV5-1
CDR3 protein: CASSPGRINEKLFF
CDR3 DNA: TGCGCCAGCAGCCCCGGACGGATTAATGAAAAACTGTTTTTT

J gene: TRBJ2-2
D gene: TRBD2
clone size: many
V gene: TRBV14
CDR3 protein: CASSQFLAGLTGELFF
CDR3 DNA: TGTGCCAGCAGCCAATTCCTAGCGGGGCTCACCGGGGAGCTGTTTTTT

J gene: TRBJ1-6
D gene: NA
clone size: many
V gene: TRBV4-1
CDR3 protein: CASSQGDALHF
CDR3 DNA: TGCGCCAGCAGCCAAGGGGATGCCCTCCACTTT

J gene: TRBJ1-5
D gene: NA
clone size: many
V gene: TRBV28
CDR3 protein: CASRSGGLGNQPQHF
CDR3 DNA: TGTGCCAGCCGTTCCGGGGGTTTAGGCAATCAGCCCCAGCATTTT

J gene: TRBJ2-1
D gene: TRBD2
clone size: NA
V gene: TRBV29-1
CDR3 protein: CSVRLAAGNNEQFF
CDR3 DNA: TGCAGCGTCCGTCTAGCGGCCGGGAACAATGAGCAGTTCTTC

J gene: TRBJ2-1
D gene: NA
clone size: many
V gene: TRBV9
CDR3 protein: CASQRTPSSYNEQFF
CDR3 DNA: TGTGCCAGCCAAAGGACCCCGAGCTCCTACAATGAGCAGTTCTTC

J gene: TRBJ2-1
D gene: TRBD2
clone size: many
V gene: TRBV2
CDR3 protein: CASIREGPYNEQFF
CDR3 DNA: TGTGCCAGCATACGGGAGGGTCCCTACAATGAGCAGTTCTTC

J gene: TRBJ2-5
D gene: TRBD2
clone size: many
V gene: TRBV7-9
CDR3 protein: CASNPGGQETQYF
CDR3 DNA: TGTGCCAGCAACCCGGGGGGCCAAGAGACCCAGTACTTC

J gene: TRBJ2-7
D gene: NA
clone size: medium-sized
V gene: TRBV7-6
CDR3 protein: CASSLGAGSYEQYF
CDR3 DNA: TGTGCCAGCAGCTTAGGGGCAGGCTCCTACGAGCAGTACTTC

J gene: TRBJ2-5
D gene: NA
clone size: many
V gene: TRBV10-3
CDR3 protein: CAISDDQETQYF
CDR3 DNA: TGTGCCATCAGTGACGACCAAGAGACCCAGTACTTC

J gene: TRBJ2-2
D gene: TRBD1
clone size: many
V gene: TRBV12-3/TRBV12-4
CDR3 protein: CASRPGQATGELFF
CDR3 DNA: TGTGCCAGCAGACCGGGACAGGCCACCGGGGAGCTGTTTTTT